These T cell receptor beta chains were read from a single sample in a study of blood T cells in healthy people across ages. TCRdb ran MiXCR on the 5' RACE reads and lists one entry per CDR3 protein. This sample has roughly 2 million distinct CDR3 sequences, with around 48% found just once. The sequenced sample was blood. The receptors shown here come from a woman aged 40 to 50 in good health. Both conserved end residues are part of each CDR3. D genes are given only for firm matches. Size is omitted from some rows. Given values are once, few, many or a class for expanded clones.

V gene,clone size,J gene,D gene,CDR3 protein,CDR3 DNA
TRBV5-5,few,TRBJ1-2,TRBD1,CASSPLPGQGGQDYGYTF,TGTGCCAGCAGCCCCCTCCCGGGACAGGGGGGTCAGGACTATGGCTACACCTTC
TRBV11-2,-,TRBJ2-6,TRBD1,CASSLRQGQNVSGANVLTF,TGTGCCAGCAGCCTAAGACAGGGACAGAATGTCTCTGGGGCCAACGTCCTGACTTTC
TRBV12-3/TRBV12-4,-,TRBJ2-7,-,CASTIGRHSYEQYF,TGTGCCAGCACCATAGGACGTCACTCCTACGAGCAGTACTTC
TRBV20-1,-,TRBJ2-3,-,CSAGLKVADTQYF,TGCAGTGCTGGGTTAAAGGTTGCAGATACGCAGTATTTT
TRBV4-3,-,TRBJ1-2,TRBD1,CASSQDVTGLMDGYTF,TGCGCCAGCAGCCAAGATGTGACAGGGCTTATGGATGGCTACACCTTC
TRBV21-1,-,TRBJ2-7,-,CASSKDRPPFYEQYF,TGTGCCAGCAGCAAAGACAGGCCGCCTTTCTACGAGCAGTACTTC
TRBV27,-,TRBJ2-7,TRBD2,CASSLNPGLTYEQYF,TGTGCCAGCAGTTTAAACCCGGGACTAACCTACGAGCAGTACTTC
TRBV28,-,TRBJ2-1,-,CASRSPISSDEQFF,TGTGCCAGCAGGTCACCCATAAGTTCGGATGAGCAGTTCTTC
TRBV7-9,-,TRBJ2-7,-,CASSPEGDEQYF,TGTGCCAGCAGCCCAGAGGGGGACGAGCAGTACTTC
TRBV7-2,-,TRBJ2-7,TRBD2,CASREAGGPSPYEQYF,TGTGCCAGCCGTGAGGCGGGGGGGCCAAGCCCCTACGAGCAGTACTTC
TRBV2,-,TRBJ2-4,-,CASSEVGTGKNIQYF,TGTGCCAGCAGTGAAGTTGGGACGGGCAAAAACATTCAGTACTTC
TRBV5-1,few,TRBJ2-7,-,CASSLSFGALSYEQYF,TGCGCCAGCAGCTTGAGTTTCGGGGCTCTAAGCTACGAGCAGTACTTC
TRBV5-6,-,TRBJ1-1,-,CASRTLGRQSNTEAFF,TGTGCCAGCAGAACTTTGGGTCGTCAGTCGAACACTGAAGCTTTCTTT
TRBV20-1,-,TRBJ2-7,TRBD2,CSARDLLAGGRPHEQYF,TGCAGTGCTAGAGATCTCTTAGCGGGGGGGAGACCCCACGAGCAGTACTTC
TRBV12-3/TRBV12-4,-,TRBJ2-7,-,CASSWAGTPSSYEQYF,TGTGCCAGCAGTTGGGCCGGGACGCCGAGCTCCTACGAGCAGTACTTC
TRBV5-1,-,TRBJ2-7,TRBD1,CASSPGQGAIEQYF,TGCGCCAGCAGCCCAGGACAGGGGGCCATCGAGCAGTACTTC
TRBV7-2,-,TRBJ2-1,TRBD2,CASSSRSKGLAGSYNEQFF,TGTGCCAGCAGCTCCCGGTCGAAAGGACTAGCGGGTTCCTACAATGAGCAGTTCTTC
TRBV27,-,TRBJ2-5,-,CASSGKEGETQYF,TGTGCCAGCAGCGGCAAAGAAGGGGAGACCCAGTACTTC
TRBV6-2/TRBV6-3,-,TRBJ2-7,-,CASSYYRGGFYEQYF,TGTGCCAGCAGTTACTACCGTGGAGGTTTTTACGAGCAGTACTTC
TRBV5-4,few,TRBJ2-5,-,CASSLDSYPQETQYF,TGTGCCAGCAGCTTGGACAGCTACCCCCAAGAGACCCAGTACTTC
TRBV6-6,-,TRBJ2-4,-,CASSTDVAKNIQYF,TGTGCCAGCAGTACCGACGTAGCCAAAAACATTCAGTACTTC
TRBV4-1,-,TRBJ1-5,TRBD1,CASSQAEGGGEGSNQPQHF,TGCGCCAGCAGCCAGGCCGAGGGAGGGGGCGAAGGGAGCAATCAGCCCCAGCATTTT
TRBV5-1,-,TRBJ2-6,-,CASSLKVSGANVLTF,TGCGCCAGCAGCTTGAAAGTTTCTGGGGCCAACGTCCTGACTTTC
TRBV7-9,-,TRBJ2-5,-,CASSPLPGESEQYF,TGTGCCAGCAGCCCTCTTCCGGGGGAGAGTGAGCAGTACTTC
TRBV12-3/TRBV12-4,-,TRBJ2-5,-,CTSRTVSPQETQYF,TGTACCAGCAGGACCGTTAGCCCTCAAGAGACCCAGTACTTC
TRBV11-1,few,TRBJ2-1,-,CASSFRLGAYNEQFF,TGTGCCAGCAGCTTTAGACTAGGAGCCTACAATGAGCAGTTCTTC
TRBV2,-,TRBJ2-7,TRBD1,CASRDPGQGTSSYEQYF,TGTGCCAGCAGGGATCCGGGACAGGGGACCAGCTCCTACGAGCAGTACTTC
TRBV14,once,TRBJ2-3,-,CASSHLRPQYF,TGTGCCAGCAGCCATCTCCGTCCGCAGTATTTT
TRBV4-3,-,TRBJ2-4,-,CASSQVTDLKNIQYF,TGCGCCAGCAGCCAAGTGACAGACCTCAAAAACATTCAGTACTTC
TRBV12-3/TRBV12-4,-,TRBJ2-1,TRBD1,CASSSSSDRDDEQFF,TGTGCCAGCAGCTCAAGCTCAGACAGGGATGATGAGCAGTTCTTC
TRBV20-1,few,TRBJ1-5,TRBD1,CSAGTGDQPQHF,TGCAGTGCGGGGACAGGCGATCAGCCCCAGCATTTT
TRBV7-9,-,TRBJ2-4,-,CASSLSVGGWDIQYF,TGTGCCAGCAGCTTAAGCGTTGGGGGCTGGGACATTCAGTACTTC
TRBV29-1,few,TRBJ2-4,TRBD2,CSAAGTSGGPAKNIQYF,TGCAGCGCGGCCGGGACTAGCGGGGGCCCTGCCAAAAACATTCAGTACTTC
TRBV24-1,few,TRBJ2-7,-,CATSDGLTYEQYF,TGTGCCACCAGTGACGGCTTAACCTACGAGCAGTACTTC
TRBV12-3/TRBV12-4,once,TRBJ2-7,-,CAIEGGVPGGRYNEQYF,TGTGCCATAGAAGGTGGAGTTCCCGGGGGGCGGTACAATGAGCAGTACTTC
TRBV20-1,few,TRBJ2-5,TRBD2,CSARGEGSGVTYF,TGCAGTGCTAGAGGAGAGGGTAGCGGGGTCACGTACTTC
TRBV28,-,TRBJ2-3,-,CASSPTSPPADTQYF,TGTGCCAGCAGTCCAACTAGTCCCCCAGCAGATACGCAGTATTTT
TRBV18,-,TRBJ1-2,-,CASSQVKPGHYNYGYTF,TGTGCCAGCTCACAAGTTAAACCGGGACACTATAACTATGGCTACACCTTC
TRBV29-1,few,TRBJ2-7,-,CSVTDRSYEQYF,TGCAGCGTTACGGACAGAAGCTACGAGCAGTACTTC
TRBV6-6,many,TRBJ2-7,TRBD1,CASSYSGTGIYEQYF,TGTGCCAGCAGTTACTCCGGGACAGGGATCTACGAGCAGTACTTC
TRBV2,-,TRBJ2-1,-,CASSEYVGGYNEQFF,TGTGCCAGCAGTGAATACGTAGGGGGATACAATGAGCAGTTCTTC
TRBV7-9,-,TRBJ2-1,TRBD1,CASSYPGQGAYEQFF,TGTGCCAGCAGTTACCCGGGACAGGGGGCGTATGAGCAGTTCTTC